The 7 T cell receptor beta chains in this list originate from one sample, sequenced in a study of shared clonotypes between healthy human individuals. Only in-frame clones appear in the TCRdb table, and some are missing; sequencing was by immunoSEQ multiplex PCR. The sample shows some 2.3 million clones, 90% to 95% of them seen only once. Material for sequencing was naive CD4+ T cells from PBMCs. The subset is: CD45RA+ positively selected. All receptors derive from a man in his late teens or twenties in good health. Some clones in this sample may be carry-over from other donors' samples.

The V call is TRBV7-9, the J call TRBJ1-3; 8 bases fit TRBD1. Trimming cost V 5 bases and J 4 bases; bases outside gene matches: 13. From germline, CDR1 is SEHNR and CDR2 FQNEAQ (reference sequence). The CDR3 runs to 17 residues. The CDR3 nucleotides read TGTGCCAGCAGCAGGTCAAGAAACCGGGACAGGGGAAACACCATATATTTT. Protein product: CASSRSRNRDRGNTIYF.

The chain uses TRBV28 and TRBJ2-5, with a tentative D call TRBD2 (6 bases). V was cut by 2 bases and J by 2 bases, with 12 bases left in between. From germline, CDR1 is MDHEN and CDR2 SYDVKM. This CDR3 is built from 15 residues. The CDR3 region is CASSLIWGDQETQYF. In nucleotides, the CDR3 is TGTGCCAGCAGTTTAATTTGGGGGGATCAAGAGACCCAGTACTTC.

This chain uses TRBV25-1 with TRBJ2-5; 9 nucleotides line up with TRBD2. The length of the CDR3 is 16 residues. The V and J ends lost 1 base and 1 base, in that order; junction bases with no gene match: 4. The germline V gene has CDR1 MGHDK and CDR2 SYGVNS. CDR3 bases: TGTGCCAGCAGTGAATGGGGCGGGAGGGCCCAAGAGACCCAGTACTTC. Amino acid sequence: CASSEWGGRAQETQYF.

The chain couples TRBV7-8 to TRBJ2-7; 12 nucleotides agree with TRBD2. The CDR3 runs to 17 residues. CDR1 SGHVS and CDR2 FQNEAQ come from the germline V gene. J was trimmed by 0 bases and V by 2 bases; bases with no gene match: 5. The CDR3 nucleotides are TGTGCCAGCAGCTTACCGATACTAGCGGGAGGCTCCTACGAGCAGTACTTC. Amino acid sequence: CASSLPILAGGSYEQYF.

The chain links TRBV19 to TRBJ1-5; 8 bases are a match to TRBD1. The CDR3 has 15 amino acids. The germline V gene has CDR1 LNHDA and CDR2 SQIVND (reference sequence). With 5 bases clipped from V and 5 bases from J, the junction kept 8 bases outside the gene matches. In DNA, the CDR3 is TGTGCCAGTAGTCCCTGGACAGGGTCCGATCAGCCCCAGCATTTT. This encodes CASSPWTGSDQPQHF. The full variable domain, in which reference TRBV19 and TRBJ1-5 provide the parts outside the CDR3, is DGGITQSPKYLFRKEGQNVTLSCEQNLNHDAMYWYRQDPGQGLRLIYYSQIVNDFQKGDIAEGYSVSREKKESFPLTVTSAQKNPTAFYLCASSPWTGSDQPQHFGDGTRLSIL.

The chain has TRBV28 and TRBJ2-7; possibly TRBD1 for D (6 bases). The germline V gene has CDR1 MDHEN and CDR2 SYDVKM. V dropped 0 bases and J dropped 2 bases, with 11 bases sitting between them. This CDR3 comprises 15 residues. The CDR3 loop is CASSLWPGAAYEQYF. In nucleotides, the CDR3 is TGTGCCAGCAGTTTATGGCCAGGGGCGGCCTACGAGCAGTACTTC.

The CDR3 loop reads CSVTLAGTDTQYF. DNA for the CDR3: TGCAGCGTTACCCTAGCGGGAACAGATACGCAGTATTTT. This sequence joins TRBV29-1 and TRBJ2-3; 9 nucleotides match TRBD2. The CDR3 covers 13 residues. CDR1 is SQVTM and CDR2 is ANQGSEA in the germline V gene. Unmatched junction bases numbered 3, after V lost 5 bases and J lost 3 bases.